Listed here are 28 T cell receptor gamma chains from one sample, sequenced in a study of γδ T cells in repeated Plasmodium falciparum infection. Flow sorting of PBMC yielded separate Vgamma9/Vdelta2+ and Vdelta2-negative gammadelta T cell populations for bulk repertoire analysis. TCRdb ran CATT on the multiplex PCR reads. The table has 20,000 to 30,000 gamma-chain clones, 2.5% to 3.5% seen once. The sample comprised gamma-delta T cells from blood. The receptors derive from a pool of human donors (malaria-infected and uninfected, not separated).

This clone has at least ten counts. This chain connects TRGV9 to TRGJP. This CDR3 is 21 amino acids long. Germline trimming cut 0 bases from V and 2 bases from J; bases unmatched to any gene: 13. Per the germline V gene, CDR1 is GITISATS and CDR2 is ISYDGTV (reference sequence). CDR3 amino acids: CALWEVHWSTRQELGKKIKVF. CDR3 in DNA: TGTGCCTTGTGGGAGGTGCATTGGAGTACCCGGCAAGAGTTGGGCAAAAAAATCAAGGTATTT.

This clone turned up a few times. TCRdb's entry gives the protein of a much larger clone, which mismatches this DNA's translation at residue 8, likely from a read error; the protein reported here is translated from the DNA. The chain employs TRGV4 and TRGJ1 or TRGJ2. Here the J gene was assigned by germline matching of the DNA, as TCRdb has none. This CDR3 is built from 13 residues. The V gene end was trimmed by 1 base and the J gene end by 12 bases; junction bases not matched to a gene: 12. Germline V lookup: CDR1 EGSTGY, CDR2 YDSYTSSV. DNA of the CDR3: TGTGCCACCTGGGATGGTAAGGCGGGAGGGAAACTCTTT. It codes for CATWDGKAGGKLF.

This clone was found many times. This DNA translates differently at residue 5 from the TCRdb protein, which is that of a much larger clone; a read error is likely, and the protein shown is the DNA's own translation. The chain combines TRGV2 with TRGJ1 or TRGJ2. TCRdb gives no J gene; it was assigned here by matching the DNA to germline. Germline CDR1 is EGSNGY and CDR2 is YDSYNSKV. The CDR3 covers 13 residues. The CDR3, as DNA: TGTGCCACCTGGGGCGGGAAGGGCGATAAGAAACTCTTT. Translated, it gives CATWGGKGDKKLF.

This clone was counted only a few times. The protein held in TCRdb is that of a much larger clone and does not match this DNA's translation at residue 13, likely because of a read error; the protein shown is translated from the DNA. The V gene is given as TRGV4, and no J gene call is available. The CDR3 is 14 amino acids. The germline gives CDR1 EGSTGY, CDR2 YDSYTSSV. CDR3 residues: CATWAPVGGYKKIF. DNA for the CDR3: TGTGCCACCTGGGCCCCGGTCGGAGGCTATAAGAAAATCTTT.

On this clone: The protein held in TCRdb is that of a much larger clone and does not match this DNA's translation at residue 8, likely because of a read error; the protein shown is translated from the DNA. This sequence joins TRGV9 and TRGJ1 or TRGJ2. TCRdb leaves out the J gene; it was filled in here by matching the DNA to germline. The CDR3 has 14 amino acids. The V gene end was trimmed by 3 bases and the J gene end by 7 bases; junction bases not matched to a gene: 12. Looked up from germline, CDR1 is GITISATS and CDR2 is ISYDGTV (reference sequence). The DNA of the CDR3 is TGTGCCTTGTGGGAGCCCTGCTCCGGGTATAAGAAACTCTTT. The encoded protein is CALWEPCSGYKKLF.

This clone occurred many times. Only one base separates this from a far larger clonotype, so it likely reflects a read error. Other nucleotide sequences in the sample specify the same CDR3. The chain is built from TRGV9 and TRGJ1 or TRGJ2. V gave up 1 base and J gave up 10 bases; unmatched junction bases: 7. This CDR3 is 12 amino acids long. Germline V gives CDR1 GITISATS, CDR2 ISYDGTV (reference sequence). The CDR3 sequence is CALWEVSYKKLF. CDR3 coding DNA: TGTGCCTTGTGGGAGGTCTCTTACAAGAAACTCTTT.

This clone appeared many times. It differs at one base from a far larger clone, so likely a read error. It is unclear where the CDR3 begins or ends on the DNA, so no DNA is shown, and the CDR3 is as TCRdb lists it. The same CDR3 is also encoded by other DNA sequences in this sample. The V gene is listed as TRGV5; no J gene was called. CDR1 and CDR2 from the germline V gene are VINAFY and YDVSNSKD. The CDR3 length equals 32 residues, ends included. This CDR3 is CATWDRRRIIRNSLAVEQHWLSQVSIGRIQHF.

This clone was observed at least ten times. At residue 6, the TCRdb amino acid sequence and the translated nucleotide sequence differ, so the protein here is the DNA translation. V and J are TRGV3 and TRGJ1 or TRGJ2. Trimming cost V 2 bases and J 5 bases; bases outside gene matches: 3. This CDR3 region has 12 residues. Germline-derived CDR1 and CDR2 are VTNTFY and YDVSTARD (reference sequence). CDR3: CATWDINYKKLF. The CDR3 DNA sequence: TGTGCCACCTGGGACATCAATTATAAGAAACTCTTT.

This clone came up many times. TCRdb pairs this DNA with a much larger clone's protein that differs at residue 9, likely a read error; the protein shown was translated from the DNA. The chain is built from TRGV2 and TRGJ1 or TRGJ2. Here the J gene was assigned by germline matching of the DNA, as TCRdb has none. The CDR3 is made up of 13 amino acids. Looked up from germline, CDR1 is EGSNGY and CDR2 is YDSYNSKV. The CDR3 bases are TGTGCCACCTGGGACCCGAATTATTGTAAGAAACTCTTT. It translates to CATWDPNYCKKLF.

This clone has at least ten counts. A read error likely explains why the TCRdb protein, taken from a much larger clone, differs from this DNA's translation at residue 8; the protein shown is translated from the DNA. The chain employs TRGV9 and TRGJP. TCRdb records no J gene; here it was assigned by comparing the DNA to germline. The CDR3 is 17 residues long. Germline CDR1 reads GITISATS; CDR2 reads ISYDGTV (reference sequence). V lost 2 bases to trimming and J lost 6 bases; unmatched junction nucleotides: 7. DNA for the CDR3: TGTGCCTTGTGGGAGGACTCGCGAGAGTTGGGCAAAAAAATCAAGGTATTT. It yields the protein CALWEDSRELGKKIKVF.

On this clone: The protein given by TCRdb reflects a much larger clone and differs at residue 3 from this DNA's translation, likely from a read error; the protein shown is the DNA's translation. This chain joins TRGV8 and TRGJ1 or TRGJ2. The J gene, missing from TCRdb, was assigned here through DNA to germline matching. The CDR3 spans 13 residues. Germline V CDR1 and CDR2: VENAVY, YDSYNSRV. The CDR3 loop reads CAAWDIGYYKKLF. DNA for the CDR3: TGTGCCGCCTGGGATATCGGTTATTATAAGAAACTCTTT.

This clone was counted many times. With a much larger clone just one base away, this may be a read error. Different DNA sequences within this sample yield the same CDR3. The chain is built from TRGV9 and TRGJP. The length of the CDR3 is 15 residues. The germline V gene encodes CDR1 GITISATS and CDR2 ISYDGTV (reference sequence). CDR3 sequence reads: CALWTLELGKKIKVF. The CDR3 DNA reads as TGTGCCCTGTGGACATTAGAGTTGGGCAAAAAAATCAAGGTATTT.

The sample holds many counts of this clone. The TCRdb protein comes from a much larger clone and disagrees with this DNA's translation at residue 10, likely due to a read error; the protein given here is derived from the DNA. Distinct nucleotide sequences in the sample also encode this CDR3. The rearrangement joins TRGV4 to TRGJ1 or TRGJ2. The CDR3 consists of 14 residues. CDR1 and CDR2 from the germline V gene are EGSTGY and YDSYTSSV. In DNA, the CDR3 is TGTGCCACCTGGGATGGGCCTGGATATCATAAGAAGCTCTTT. This translates into CATWDGPGYHKKLF.

There are many counts of this clone. This probably arose from a read error, given a far larger clone one base away. It is unclear where the CDR3 begins or ends on the DNA, so no DNA is shown, and the CDR3 is as TCRdb lists it. No J gene was assigned, while the V gene was called as TRGV9. Including both end residues, the CDR3 is 31 amino acids long. CDR1 and CDR2 from the germline V gene are GITISATS and ISYDGTV (reference sequence). The CDR3 here is CALWEAIIIRNSLAVEQHLLSQVSIGRIQHF.

In this sample, this clone turned up many times. The protein in TCRdb stems from a much larger clone and differs at residue 5 from this DNA's translation, likely a read error; here the protein is translated from the DNA. The J gene is TRGJ1 or TRGJ2, the V gene TRGV3. CDR3 size: 12 residues. Germline-derived CDR1 and CDR2 are VTNTFY and YDVSTARD (reference sequence). Here the CDR3 DNA reads TGTGCCACCTGGAACAGGCTATATAAGAAACTCTTT. Its protein is CATWNRLYKKLF.

This clone occurred many times. The protein TCRdb lists belongs to a much larger clone and differs from this DNA's translation at residue 5, which points to a read error; the protein shown is made from the DNA. The CDR3 loop is CALWKWNYYKKLF. The CDR3 DNA reads TGTGCCTTGTGGAAGTGGAATTATTATAAGAAACTCTTT. This sequence joins TRGV9 and TRGJ1 or TRGJ2. The J gene is not listed in TCRdb, so it was assigned here from a DNA match to germline. CDR3 length: 13 residues. Trimming took 6 bases from V and 0 from J; bases not matched to a gene: 5. Germline lookup yields CDR1 GITISATS and CDR2 ISYDGTV (reference sequence).

This clone was detected many times. TCRdb attributes to this sequence the protein of a much larger clone, which differs from the DNA translation at residue 6; a read error is likely, and the protein displayed is translated from the DNA. The chain recombines TRGV9 with TRGJP. Here the J gene came from matching the DNA to germline, since TCRdb omits it. Trimming removed 6 bases from V and 6 bases from J; junction bases left unmatched: 5. This CDR3 region has 15 residues. The germline gives CDR1 GITISATS, CDR2 ISYDGTV (reference sequence). The DNA of the CDR3 is TGTGCCTTGTGGTCTCGAGAGTTGGGCAAAAAAATCAAGGTATTT. Translating gives CALWSRELGKKIKVF.

About this clone itself: The amino acid sequence in TCRdb belongs to a much larger clone and departs from this DNA's translation at residue 10, likely a sequencing read error; the sequence shown is translated from the DNA. J is TRGJP and V is TRGV9. In the absence of a J gene in TCRdb, the DNA was matched to germline to assign it here. Trimming took 0 bases from V and 11 from J; bases not matched to a gene: 10. The germline CDR1 and CDR2 sequences are GITISATS and ISYDGTV (reference sequence). The CDR3 loop spans 17 amino acids. This CDR3 is CALWEVTGEMGKKIKVF. The CDR3 DNA sequence: TGTGCCTTGTGGGAGGTGACTGGTGAGATGGGCAAAAAAATCAAGGTATTT.

This clone was found many times. This clone may be a read error of a much larger clone one base away. The J gene is TRGJ1 or TRGJ2, the V gene TRGV3. V gave up 0 bases and J gave up 2 bases; unmatched junction bases: 4. This CDR3 has 14 residues. The V gene's germline CDR1 is VTNTFY and CDR2 YDVSTARD (reference sequence). The CDR3 spells CATWDRPHYYKKLF. The CDR3 bases are TGTGCCACCTGGGACAGGCCGCATTATTATAAGAAACTCTTT.

This clone was detected many times. The CDR3 loop reads CALWEVQGSGKLF. For the CDR3, the DNA is TGTGCCTTGTGGGAGGTGCAGGGAAGCGGGAAACTCTTT. The chain has TRGV9 and TRGJ1 or TRGJ2. The CDR3 totals 13 residues. Unmatched junction bases numbered 11, after V lost 0 bases and J lost 12 bases. CDR1 is GITISATS, CDR2 ISYDGTV, per germline (reference sequence).

This clone was detected many times. Within the sample, other DNA sequences also encode this same CDR3. The rearrangement links TRGV2 to TRGJP2. There are 14 residues in the CDR3. Germline V gives CDR1 EGSNGY, CDR2 YDSYNSKV. With 0 bases clipped from V and 5 bases from J, the junction kept 3 bases outside the gene matches. CDR3 residues: CATWDGPSDWIKTF. The CDR3 DNA is TGTGCCACCTGGGACGGGCCCAGTGATTGGATCAAGACGTTT.

A word on this clone: A read error likely explains why the TCRdb protein, taken from a much larger clone, differs from this DNA's translation at residue 5; the protein shown is translated from the DNA. The rearrangement uses TRGV4 and TRGJP2. TCRdb offers no J gene call, so here the DNA was matched to germline to obtain one. The CDR3 is 14 residues long. From germline, CDR1 is EGSTGY and CDR2 YDSYTSSV. V was clipped by 9 bases and J by 0 bases; unmatched bases: 7. The CDR3 is CATMGNSSDWIKTF. Here the CDR3 DNA reads TGTGCCACCATGGGCAATAGTAGTGATTGGATCAAGACGTTT.

Worth noting for this clone: The TCRdb record carries a much larger clone's protein, which differs from this DNA's translation at residue 5; a read error is the likely cause, and the protein listed here is the DNA translation. V is TRGV4 and J is TRGJ1 or TRGJ2. TCRdb lists no J gene, so it was determined here by aligning the DNA to germline. Looked up from germline, CDR1 is EGSTGY and CDR2 is YDSYTSSV. The CDR3 is 13 amino acids. Unmatched junction bases numbered 7, after V lost 4 bases and J lost 4 bases. CDR3 coding DNA: TGTGCCACCTGGGAAGTTTGGTATTATAAGAAACTCTTT. Its translation is CATWEVWYYKKLF.

There are many counts of this clone. The chain couples TRGV3 to TRGJ1 or TRGJ2. Looked up from germline, CDR1 is VTNTFY and CDR2 is YDVSTARD (reference sequence). After removal of 0 bases from V and 3 bases from J, the junction contained 5 bases not matched to a gene. The CDR3 is 14 residues long. CDR3 sequence (DNA): TGTGCCACCTGGGACAGGCGGCCTTATTATAAGAAACTCTTT. It encodes CATWDRRPYYKKLF.

This clone was counted many times. Other DNA sequences in this sample translate to the same CDR3. The chain combines TRGV4 with TRGJ1 or TRGJ2. J was trimmed by 10 bases and V by 3 bases; bases with no gene match: 33. CDR3 size: 20 residues. Per germline, CDR1 EGSTGY and CDR2 YDSYTSSV. CDR3 sequence: CATWDYFQTRHNGCRRKKLF. CDR3 in DNA: TGTGCCACCTGGGATTATTTCCAGACAAGGCATAATGGGTGTCGTAGAAAGAAACTCTTT.

This clone was counted many times. The protein that TCRdb holds for this DNA derives from a much larger clone and differs from the translated DNA at residue 6, which likely indicates a read error; the protein shown here is translated from the DNA. V gene TRGV9 combines with J gene TRGJP. Matching the DNA to germline supplied the J gene, which TCRdb does not give. The ends lost 6 bases at V and 9 bases at J; junction bases unmatched: 8. The V gene's germline CDR1 is GITISATS and CDR2 ISYDGTV (reference sequence). The CDR3 covers 15 residues. The CDR3 nucleotides read TGTGCCTTGTGGTCCAAGGGGTTGGGCAAAAAAATCAAGGTATTT. Encoded protein: CALWSKGLGKKIKVF.

As to this clone: This DNA translates differently at residue 9 from the TCRdb protein, which is that of a much larger clone; a read error is likely, and the protein shown is the DNA's own translation. The chain is built from TRGV9 and TRGJ1 or TRGJ2. TCRdb records no J gene; here it was assigned by comparing the DNA to germline. Germline assignment: CDR1 GITISATS and CDR2 ISYDGTV (reference sequence). The junction had 14 bases not matched to a gene; V was cut back by 3 bases and J by 0 bases. The CDR3 contains 17 residues. The CDR3 DNA is TGTGCCTTGTGGGAGTTTCCGATGCCTGAGAATTATTATAAGAAACTCTTT. Translation: CALWEFPMPENYYKKLF.

Ten or more counts support this clone. TCRdb lists the protein of a much larger clone for this DNA, which differs at residue 10, so this is likely a read error; the protein given here is translated from the DNA itself. This chain connects TRGV9 to TRGJ1 or TRGJ2. Here the J gene came from matching the DNA to germline, since TCRdb omits it. Germline V gives CDR1 GITISATS, CDR2 ISYDGTV (reference sequence). The CDR3 runs 17 residues. The ends lost 0 bases at V and 2 bases at J; junction bases unmatched: 13. CDR3 sequence (DNA): TGTGCCTTGTGGGAGGTGCATTACCCGGTATATTATTATAAGAAACTCTTT. This codes for CALWEVHYPVYYYKKLF.